Presented here are 8 T cell receptor beta chains from one specimen sequenced in a study of T cells in Graves' hyperthyroidism and ophthalmopathy. TCR beta CDR3 region amplification was performed from RNA transcripts. Carried out on the TCR CDR3, a first-round RT-PCR used the HTBI primer set. Each CDR3 protein gets one entry after TCRdb re-called the multiplex PCR reads with MiXCR. Altogether about 420,000 distinct CDR3 sequences are present, approximately 14% being singletons, with the ten largest covering 13% to 15%. Sequences were obtained from blood. The receptors were sampled from a woman between 18 and 29 years old with Graves' hyperthyroidism.

The rearrangement links TRBV7-9 to TRBJ2-4; D call uncertain. V was shortened by 5 bases and J by 0 bases, with 14 bases between the two germline ends. Germline V lookup: CDR1 SEHNR, CDR2 FQNEAQ (reference sequence). The CDR3 is made up of 16 amino acids. The DNA for the CDR3 is TGTGCCAGCAGCGGTCAGGTTTTCCTAGCCAAAAACATTCAGTACTTC. It specifies CASSGQVFLAKNIQYF.

This clonotype came up a few times. The V and J genes are TRBV15 and TRBJ1-2; no clear D. V was clipped by 1 base and J by 2 bases, with 14 bases between them. There are 16 residues in the CDR3. Germline V gene data show CDR1 as LNHNV and CDR2 as YYDKDF (reference sequence). The CDR3 here is CATSRARRGSNYGYTF. The CDR3 nucleotides are TGTGCCACCAGCAGAGCCCGGAGAGGGTCGAACTATGGCTACACCTTC.

There are a few counts of this clonotype. The chain employs TRBV29-1 and TRBJ1-2, with a possible D match to TRBD1 (5 bases). There are 12 residues in the CDR3. CDR1 is SQVTM, CDR2 ANQGSEA, per germline. The V end was cut by 4 bases, the J end by 6 bases, with 12 bases between. CDR3 loop: CSVAGMTDGYTF. The CDR3 DNA sequence: TGCAGCGTTGCAGGGATGACGGATGGCTACACCTTC.

This clonotype was counted many times. The V gene is TRBV20-1, the J gene TRBJ1-5; D call uncertain. The V end was cut by 6 bases, the J end by 10 bases, with 16 bases between. This CDR3 spans 12 amino acids. CDR1 is DFQATT, CDR2 SNEGSKA, per germline (reference sequence). The chain's CDR3 is CSADDGLGPQHF. DNA of the CDR3: TGCAGTGCCGACGACGGGCTAGGCCCCCAGCATTTT.

J is TRBJ2-2 and V is TRBV5-1; 7 positions agree with TRBD1. CDR1 and CDR2 (germline): SGHRS, YFSETQ. This CDR3 spans 15 amino acids. J gave up 4 bases and V 5 bases, and 8 bases lay outside the gene matches. CDR3 DNA sequence: TGCGCCAGCAGAACCGGGACAGTCGGCACCGGGGAGCTGTTTTTT. Translating it yields CASRTGTVGTGELFF.

This clonotype has ten or more counts. The junction departs from germline at one end; a sequencing error may be responsible. J is TRBJ2-7 and V is TRBV27; tentatively, D is TRBD1 (5 bases). This CDR3 is built from 14 residues. CDR1 MNHEY and CDR2 SMNVEV come from the germline V gene (reference sequence). CDR3 sequence reads: CASSPTRWGYEQYF. In DNA form, the CDR3 reads TGTGCCAGCAGTCCCACCCGATGGGGCTACGAACAGTACTTC.

The chain carries TRBV20-1 and TRBJ2-7, with 7 bases fitting TRBD2. The CDR3 covers 12 residues. Per the germline V gene, CDR1 is DFQATT and CDR2 is SNEGSKA (reference sequence). Trimming took 5 bases from V and 5 from J; bases not matched to a gene: 6. CDR3 amino acids: CSASGLVNEQYF. CDR3 nucleotide sequence: TGCAGTGCTTCCGGACTAGTCAACGAGCAGTACTTC.

This clonotype was recorded at least ten times. V is TRBV28 and J is TRBJ1-1; D is unclear. The V gene's germline CDR1 is MDHEN and CDR2 SYDVKM. The CDR3 contains 13 residues. The ends were cut back, 4 bases at V and 7 bases at J, with 13 bases in the middle. The CDR3 DNA sequence: TGTGCCAGCAGTTCCCTACAGCCGGTTGAAGCTTTCTTT. It encodes CASSSLQPVEAFF.